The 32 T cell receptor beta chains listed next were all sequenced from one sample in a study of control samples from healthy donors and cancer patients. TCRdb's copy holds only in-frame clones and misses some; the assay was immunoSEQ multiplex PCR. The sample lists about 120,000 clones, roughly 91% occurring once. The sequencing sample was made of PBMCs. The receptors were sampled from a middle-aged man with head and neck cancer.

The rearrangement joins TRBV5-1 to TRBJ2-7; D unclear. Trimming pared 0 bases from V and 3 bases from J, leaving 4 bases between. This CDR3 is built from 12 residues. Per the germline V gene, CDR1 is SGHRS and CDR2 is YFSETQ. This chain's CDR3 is CASSLGDYEQYF. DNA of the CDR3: TGCGCCAGCAGCTTGGGCGACTACGAGCAGTACTTC.

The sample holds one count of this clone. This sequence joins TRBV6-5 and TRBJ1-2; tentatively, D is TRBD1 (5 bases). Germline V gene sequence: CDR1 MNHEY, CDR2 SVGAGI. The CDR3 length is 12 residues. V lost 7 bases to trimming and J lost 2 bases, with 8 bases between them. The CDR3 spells CASKAGNYGYTF. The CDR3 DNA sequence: TGTGCCAGCAAGGCAGGGAACTATGGCTACACCTTC.

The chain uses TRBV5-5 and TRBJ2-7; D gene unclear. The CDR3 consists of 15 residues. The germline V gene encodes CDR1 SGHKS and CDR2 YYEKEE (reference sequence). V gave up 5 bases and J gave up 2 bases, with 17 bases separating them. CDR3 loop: CASSHLGSVAYEQYF. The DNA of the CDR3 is TGTGCCAGCAGTCACCTTGGCAGCGTTGCCTACGAGCAGTACTTC.

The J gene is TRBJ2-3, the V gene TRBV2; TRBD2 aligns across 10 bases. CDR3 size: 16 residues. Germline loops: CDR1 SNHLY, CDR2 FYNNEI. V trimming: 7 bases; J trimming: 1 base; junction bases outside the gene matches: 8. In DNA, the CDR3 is TGTGCCAGCATATCCGAGCGGGGGGGAGGCACAGATACGCAGTATTTT. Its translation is CASISERGGGTDTQYF.

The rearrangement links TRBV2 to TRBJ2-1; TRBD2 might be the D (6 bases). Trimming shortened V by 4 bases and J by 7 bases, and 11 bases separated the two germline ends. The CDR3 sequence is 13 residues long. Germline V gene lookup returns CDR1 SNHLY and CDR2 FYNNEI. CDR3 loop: CASSARGRNEQFF. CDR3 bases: TGTGCCAGCAGTGCTCGGGGGAGGAATGAGCAGTTCTTC.

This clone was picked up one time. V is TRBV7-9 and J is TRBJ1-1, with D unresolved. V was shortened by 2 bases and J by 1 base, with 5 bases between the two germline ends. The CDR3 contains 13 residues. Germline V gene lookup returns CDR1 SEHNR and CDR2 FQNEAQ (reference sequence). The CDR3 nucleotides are TGTGCCAGCAGCTTACACGGGAACACTGAAGCTTTCTTT. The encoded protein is CASSLHGNTEAFF.

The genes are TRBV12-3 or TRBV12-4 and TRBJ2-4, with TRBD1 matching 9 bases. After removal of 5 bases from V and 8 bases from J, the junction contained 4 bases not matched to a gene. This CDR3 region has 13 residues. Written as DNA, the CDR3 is TGTGCCAGCAGTGGACAGGGGAGGGACATTCAGTACTTC. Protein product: CASSGQGRDIQYF.

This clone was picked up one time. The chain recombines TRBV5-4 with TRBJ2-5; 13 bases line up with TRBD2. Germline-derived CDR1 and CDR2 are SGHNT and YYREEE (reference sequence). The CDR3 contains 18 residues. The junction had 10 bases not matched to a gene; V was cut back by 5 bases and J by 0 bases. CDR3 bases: TGTGCCAGCAGGCCTCGACTAGCGGGGGGCGCAAACCAAGAGACCCAGTACTTC. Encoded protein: CASRPRLAGGANQETQYF.

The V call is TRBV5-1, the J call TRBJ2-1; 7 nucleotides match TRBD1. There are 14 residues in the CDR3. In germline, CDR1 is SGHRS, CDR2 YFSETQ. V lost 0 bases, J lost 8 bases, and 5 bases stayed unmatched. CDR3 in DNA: TGCGCCAGCAGCTTGGAGGGGGCCGAGGATGAGCAGTTCTTC. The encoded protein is CASSLEGAEDEQFF.

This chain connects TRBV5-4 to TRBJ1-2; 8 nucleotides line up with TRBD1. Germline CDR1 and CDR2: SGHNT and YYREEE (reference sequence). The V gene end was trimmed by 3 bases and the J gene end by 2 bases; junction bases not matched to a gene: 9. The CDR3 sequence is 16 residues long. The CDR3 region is CASSSAGQETNYGYTF. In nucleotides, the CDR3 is TGTGCCAGCAGCTCCGCGGGACAGGAGACGAACTATGGCTACACCTTC.

The CDR3 region is CASSLGPQGNEQYF. In nucleotides, the CDR3 is TGTGCCAGCAGCTTAGGACCACAGGGGAACGAGCAGTACTTC. This rearrangement joins TRBV11-3 to TRBJ2-7; 7 bases agree with TRBD1. V trimming: 1 base; J trimming: 5 bases; junction bases outside the gene matches: 5. This CDR3 spans 14 amino acids. Germline CDR1 is SGHNT and CDR2 is YENEEA.

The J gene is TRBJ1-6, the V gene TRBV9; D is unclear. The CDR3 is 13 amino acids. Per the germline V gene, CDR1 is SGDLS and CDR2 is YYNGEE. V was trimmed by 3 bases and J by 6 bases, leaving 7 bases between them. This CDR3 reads CASSGTVNSPLHF. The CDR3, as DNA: TGTGCCAGCAGCGGGACTGTTAATTCACCCCTCCACTTT. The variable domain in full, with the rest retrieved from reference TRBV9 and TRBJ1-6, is DSGVTQTPKHLITATGQRVTLRCSPRSGDLSVYWYQQSLDQGLQFLIQYYNGEERAKGNILERFSAQQFPDLHSELNLSSLELGDSALYFCASSGTVNSPLHFGNGTRLTVT.

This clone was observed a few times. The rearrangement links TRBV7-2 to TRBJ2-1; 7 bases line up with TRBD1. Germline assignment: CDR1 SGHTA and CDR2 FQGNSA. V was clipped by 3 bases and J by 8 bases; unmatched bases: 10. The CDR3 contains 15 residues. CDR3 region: CASSLGRGQMDEQFF. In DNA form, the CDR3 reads TGTGCCAGCAGCTTGGGTAGGGGGCAGATGGATGAGCAGTTCTTC.

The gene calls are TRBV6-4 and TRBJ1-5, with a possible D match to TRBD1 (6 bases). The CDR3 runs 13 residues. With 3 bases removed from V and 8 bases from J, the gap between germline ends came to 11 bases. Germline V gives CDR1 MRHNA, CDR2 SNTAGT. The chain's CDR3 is CASSEGRGEPQHF. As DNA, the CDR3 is TGTGCCAGCAGTGAGGGGAGGGGGGAGCCCCAGCATTTT.

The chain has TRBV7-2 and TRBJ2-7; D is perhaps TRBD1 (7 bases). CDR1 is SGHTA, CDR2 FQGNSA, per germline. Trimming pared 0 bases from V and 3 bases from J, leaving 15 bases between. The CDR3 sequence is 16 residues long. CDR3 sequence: CASSLAHRGGYYEQYF. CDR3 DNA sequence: TGTGCCAGCAGCTTAGCCCACAGGGGAGGATACTACGAGCAGTACTTC.

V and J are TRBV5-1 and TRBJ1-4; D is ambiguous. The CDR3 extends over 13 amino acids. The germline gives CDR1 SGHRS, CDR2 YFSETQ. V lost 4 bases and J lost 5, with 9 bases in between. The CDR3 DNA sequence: TGCGCCAGCAGCCTGATCCCCAATGAAAAACTGTTTTTT. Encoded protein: CASSLIPNEKLFF.

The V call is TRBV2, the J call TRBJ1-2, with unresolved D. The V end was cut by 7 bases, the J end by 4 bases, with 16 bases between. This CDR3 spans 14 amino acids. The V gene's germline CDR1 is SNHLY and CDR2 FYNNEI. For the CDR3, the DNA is TGTGCCAGCACCACGGGCGGCTGGGTCTATGGCTACACCTTC. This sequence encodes CASTTGGWVYGYTF.

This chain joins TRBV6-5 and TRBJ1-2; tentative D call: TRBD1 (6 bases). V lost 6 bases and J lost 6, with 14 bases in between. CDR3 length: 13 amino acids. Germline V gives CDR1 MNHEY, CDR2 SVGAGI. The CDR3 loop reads CASSPRGNDGYTF. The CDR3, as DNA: TGTGCCAGCAGCCCGAGGGGGAATGATGGCTACACCTTC.

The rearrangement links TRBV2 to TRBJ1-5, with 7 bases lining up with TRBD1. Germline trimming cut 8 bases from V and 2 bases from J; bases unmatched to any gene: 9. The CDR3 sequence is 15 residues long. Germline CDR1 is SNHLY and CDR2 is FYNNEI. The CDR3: CASDRDGLGNQPQHF. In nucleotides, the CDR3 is TGTGCCAGCGACAGGGACGGGCTGGGCAATCAGCCCCAGCATTTT. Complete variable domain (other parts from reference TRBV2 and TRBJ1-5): EPEVTQTPSHQVTQMGQEVILRCVPISNHLYFYWYRQILGQKVEFLVSFYNNEISEKSEIFDDQFSVERPDGSNFTLKIRSTKLEDSAMYFCASDRDGLGNQPQHFGDGTRLSIL.

As DNA, the CDR3 is TGCGCCAGCAGCTTGGTTAGTGCTAACTATGGCTACACCTTC. Translation gives CASSLVSANYGYTF. The chain links TRBV5-1 to TRBJ1-2; unclear D gene. Trimming left V 0 bases short and J 0 bases short, with 6 bases between. This CDR3 contains 14 residues. CDR1 SGHRS and CDR2 YFSETQ come from the germline V gene.

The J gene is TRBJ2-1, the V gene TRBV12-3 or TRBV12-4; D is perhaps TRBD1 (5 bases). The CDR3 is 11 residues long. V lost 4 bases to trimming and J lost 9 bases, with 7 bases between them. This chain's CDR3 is CASSSGAEQFF. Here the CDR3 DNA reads TGTGCCAGCAGTTCTGGGGCTGAGCAGTTCTTC.

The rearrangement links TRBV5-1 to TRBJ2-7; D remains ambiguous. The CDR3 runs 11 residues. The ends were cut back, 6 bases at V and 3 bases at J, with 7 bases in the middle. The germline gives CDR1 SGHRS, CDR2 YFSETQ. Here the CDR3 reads CASKVDYEQYF. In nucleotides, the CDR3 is TGCGCCAGCAAGGTTGACTACGAGCAGTACTTC. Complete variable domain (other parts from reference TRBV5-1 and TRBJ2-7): KAGVTQTPRYLIKTRGQQVTLSCSPISGHRSVSWYQQTPGQGLQFLFEYFSETQRNKGNFPGRFSGRQFSNSRSEMNVSTLELGDSALYLCASKVDYEQYFGPGTRLTVT.

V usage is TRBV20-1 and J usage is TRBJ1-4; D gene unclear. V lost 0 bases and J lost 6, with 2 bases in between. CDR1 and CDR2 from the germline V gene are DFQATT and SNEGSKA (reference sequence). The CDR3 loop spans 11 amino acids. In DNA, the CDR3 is TGCAGTGCTAGAGAGGATGAAAAACTGTTTTTT. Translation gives CSAREDEKLFF.

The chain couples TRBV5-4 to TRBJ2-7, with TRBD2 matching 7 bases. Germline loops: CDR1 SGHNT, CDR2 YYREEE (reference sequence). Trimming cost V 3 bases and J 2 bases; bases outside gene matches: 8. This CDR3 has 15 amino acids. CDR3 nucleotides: TGTGCCAGCAGCTCTCGGGCGGGGGTAACCTACGAGCAGTACTTC. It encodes CASSSRAGVTYEQYF.

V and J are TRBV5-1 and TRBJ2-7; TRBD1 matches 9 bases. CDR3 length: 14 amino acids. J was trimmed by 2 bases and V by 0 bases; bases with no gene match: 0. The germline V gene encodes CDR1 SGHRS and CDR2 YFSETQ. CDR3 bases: TGCGCCAGCAGCTTGGGGGACAGGGCCTACGAGCAGTACTTC. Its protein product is CASSLGDRAYEQYF.

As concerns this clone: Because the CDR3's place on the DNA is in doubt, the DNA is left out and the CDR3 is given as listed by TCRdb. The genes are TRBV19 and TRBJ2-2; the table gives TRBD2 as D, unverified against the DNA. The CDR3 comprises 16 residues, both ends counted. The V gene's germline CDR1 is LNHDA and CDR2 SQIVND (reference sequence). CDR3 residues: CATPTPSGTNTGELFF.

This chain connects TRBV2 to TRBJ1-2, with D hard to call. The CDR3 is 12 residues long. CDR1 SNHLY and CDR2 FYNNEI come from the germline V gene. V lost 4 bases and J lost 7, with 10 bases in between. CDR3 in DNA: TGTGCCAGCAGTGGGGTTGGGGTTGGCTACACCTTC. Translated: CASSGVGVGYTF.

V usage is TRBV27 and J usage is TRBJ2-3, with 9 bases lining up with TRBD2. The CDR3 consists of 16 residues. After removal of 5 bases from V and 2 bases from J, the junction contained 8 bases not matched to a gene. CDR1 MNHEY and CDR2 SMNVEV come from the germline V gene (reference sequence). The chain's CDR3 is CASSPGGLAFTDTQYF. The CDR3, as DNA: TGTGCCAGCAGTCCAGGCGGACTAGCGTTCACAGATACGCAGTATTTT.

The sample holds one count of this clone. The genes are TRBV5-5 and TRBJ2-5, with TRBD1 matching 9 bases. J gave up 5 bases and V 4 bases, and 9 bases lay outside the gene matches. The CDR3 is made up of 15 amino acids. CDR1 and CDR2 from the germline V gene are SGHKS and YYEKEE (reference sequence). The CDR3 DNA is TGTGCCAGCAGCGCAAGGACAGGGGTAGGGGAGACCCAGTACTTC. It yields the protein CASSARTGVGETQYF.

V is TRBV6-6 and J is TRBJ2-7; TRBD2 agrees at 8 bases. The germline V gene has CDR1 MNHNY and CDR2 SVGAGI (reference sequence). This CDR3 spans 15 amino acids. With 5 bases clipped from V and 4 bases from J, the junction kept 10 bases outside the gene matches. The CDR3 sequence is CASSLTGSGGYEQYF. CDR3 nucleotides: TGTGCCAGCAGTCTGACTGGGTCGGGAGGGTACGAGCAGTACTTC.

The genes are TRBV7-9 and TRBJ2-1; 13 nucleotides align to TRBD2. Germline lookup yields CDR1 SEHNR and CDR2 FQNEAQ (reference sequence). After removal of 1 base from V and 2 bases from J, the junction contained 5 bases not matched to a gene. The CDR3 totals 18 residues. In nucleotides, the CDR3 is TGTGCCAGCAGCTTAGGACAACTAGCGGGGGGGCCCTACAATGAGCAGTTCTTC. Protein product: CASSLGQLAGGPYNEQFF. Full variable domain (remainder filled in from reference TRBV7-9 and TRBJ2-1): DTGVSQNPRHKITKRGQNVTFRCDPISEHNRLYWYRQTLGQGPEFLTYFQNEAQLEKSRLLSDRFSAERPKGSFSTLEIQRTEQGDSAMYLCASSLGQLAGGPYNEQFFGPGTRLTVL.

CDR3 residues: CASSYGSGASYEQYF. The CDR3 DNA follows: TGTGCCAGCAGTTACGGGTCGGGGGCTAGCTACGAGCAGTACTTC. This rearrangement joins TRBV6-2 or TRBV6-3 to TRBJ2-7, with D perhaps given as TRBD1 or TRBD2 (6 bases each). This CDR3 is built from 15 residues. V lost 2 bases to trimming and J lost 3 bases, with 14 bases between them. In germline, CDR1 is MNHEY, CDR2 SVGEGT.